One and the same sample provided the 26 T cell receptor beta chains below, sequenced in a study of prognosis after radiotherapy for stage I lung cancer. Amplification of the TCR beta CDR3 (from genomic DNA) was done by two-round multiplex PCR. Individual primers that were specific to each TRBV and TRBJ gene served in first-round PCR. TCRdb analysed the multiplex PCR reads with MiXCR anew, one entry per CDR3 protein. The table has 30,000 to 40,000 distinct CDR3 sequences, 30% to 35% seen once. Sample: PBMCs, taken before or after stereotactic body radiation therapy (not recorded which). These receptors came from a donor older than 45 with non-small cell lung cancer.

As regards this clonotype: This may come from a read error, since a much larger clone is one base off. J is TRBJ2-1 and V is TRBV27; D possibly corresponds to TRBD1 (6 bases). The CDR3 is 15 amino acids. Germline V lookup: CDR1 MNHEY, CDR2 SMNVEV (reference sequence). The CDR3 sequence is CASSLVGGVYNEQLF. CDR3 bases: TGTGCCAGCAGTTTAGTAGGGGGAGTTTACAATGAGCAGCTCTTC.

This clonotype was detected many times. The genes are TRBV7-2 and TRBJ1-4; 11 bases fit TRBD1. Germline V CDR1 and CDR2: SGHTA, FQGNSA. Trimming took 3 bases from V and 4 from J; bases not matched to a gene: 4. This CDR3 spans 16 amino acids. CDR3 loop: CASSLDRGRGNEKLFF. CDR3 in DNA: TGTGCCAGCAGCTTGGACAGGGGGCGCGGTAATGAAAAACTGTTTTTT.

The table lists this clonotype with many counts. This chain joins TRBV4-1 and TRBJ1-4, with D maybe TRBD1 (6 bases). This CDR3 contains 16 residues. Looked up from germline, CDR1 is MGHRA and CDR2 is YSYEKL. Trimming took 0 bases from V and 6 from J, leaving 14 bases between them. The CDR3 is CASSQDWRGTDEKLFF. CDR3 coding DNA: TGCGCCAGCAGCCAAGATTGGAGGGGGACGGATGAAAAACTGTTTTTT.

This clonotype has more than one count but fewer than ten. With only one base between it and a far larger clone, this is likely a read error. The genes are TRBV6-5 and TRBJ1-1; no reliable D call. Trimming pared 2 bases from V and 1 base from J, leaving 17 bases between. Germline CDR1 MNHEY, CDR2 SVGAGI. The CDR3 has 17 amino acids. CDR3 residues: CASSYRRSRTGNTEAFF. CDR3 nucleotides: TGTGCCAGCAGTTACCGAAGGTCGAGGACGGGGAACACTGAAGCTTTCTTT.

This chain connects TRBV5-1 to TRBJ1-3, with 10 bases fitting TRBD1. The CDR3 is 16 residues long. Per the germline V gene, CDR1 is SGHRS and CDR2 is YFSETQ. J lost 4 bases, V lost 0 bases, and 4 bases had no gene match. In nucleotides, the CDR3 is TGCGCCAGCAGCTTGGGACAGGGGGCCGAGGGAAACACCATATATTTT. Its translation: CASSLGQGAEGNTIYF.

This clonotype was found many times. The chain couples TRBV6-5 to TRBJ1-3; tentative D call: TRBD1 (5 bases). The CDR3 covers 14 residues. V lost 2 bases, J lost 0 bases, and 5 bases lay in between. Germline CDR1 and CDR2: MNHEY and SVGAGI. The CDR3 sequence: CASSYGGSGNTIYF. The CDR3 nucleotides read TGTGCCAGCAGTTACGGGGGCTCTGGAAACACCATATATTTT.

This clonotype was detected many times. The V and J genes are TRBV3-1 and TRBJ2-7, with 9 nucleotides matching TRBD1. CDR1 LGHDT and CDR2 YNNKEL come from the germline V gene (reference sequence). The CDR3 runs to 15 residues. V shed 2 bases, J shed 4 bases, and the junction held 6 bases outside the gene matches. DNA of the CDR3: TGTGCCAGCAGCCAAAAGGGACAGGGAAGATACGAGCAGTACTTC. This codes for CASSQKGQGRYEQYF.

This clonotype showed up many times. The rearrangement links TRBV4-3 to TRBJ1-6; tentative D call: TRBD1 (5 bases). Germline V gene lookup returns CDR1 LGHNA and CDR2 YSLEER. With 0 bases removed from V and 7 bases from J, the gap between germline ends came to 13 bases. The CDR3 has 16 amino acids. CDR3 DNA sequence: TGCGCCAGCAGCCAAGATAGTGGGACCTCCAATTCACCCCTCCACTTT. It is translated as CASSQDSGTSNSPLHF.

Regarding this clonotype: The likely explanation is a read error, given a far larger clone one base away. Likely a read error: the CDR3 ends without its conserved phenylalanine or tryptophan. The CDR3 DNA sequence: TGTGCCAGCAGTTACTCGACAGACGCTTACTCTGGCTACACCCTC. Translating it yields CASSYSTDAYSGYTL. The rearrangement joins TRBV6-4 to TRBJ1-2; D might be TRBD1 (5 bases). The CDR3 has 15 residues. The germline CDR1 and CDR2 sequences are MRHNA and SNTAGT.

There are many counts of this clonotype. The chain links TRBV20-1 to TRBJ2-1; D unresolved. Trimming stripped 5 bases from V and 4 bases from J, with 12 bases between. This CDR3 is built from 13 residues. CDR1 is DFQATT, CDR2 SNEGSKA, per germline (reference sequence). This chain's CDR3 is CSAVRSLYNEQFF. The DNA for the CDR3 is TGCAGTGCTGTCAGATCGTTATACAATGAGCAGTTCTTC.

This clonotype was recorded many times. The gene calls are TRBV3-1 and TRBJ1-4; a possible D gene is TRBD1 (6 bases). CDR3 length: 14 amino acids. Trimming removed 4 bases from V and 6 bases from J, with 12 bases in between. Germline assignment: CDR1 LGHDT and CDR2 YNNKEL (reference sequence). In nucleotides, the CDR3 is TGTGCCAGCAGCCTCGCGGGGGCGGATGAAAAACTGTTTTTT. Its translation: CASSLAGADEKLFF.

This clonotype has ten or more counts. The chain links TRBV7-9 to TRBJ2-5; D call uncertain. The V gene's germline CDR1 is SEHNR and CDR2 FQNEAQ (reference sequence). Trimming cost V 1 base and J 0 bases, with 6 bases left between them. The CDR3 contains 14 residues. CDR3: CASSLGRNQETQYF. The DNA for the CDR3 is TGTGCCAGCAGCTTAGGACGGAACCAAGAGACCCAGTACTTC.

This clonotype was found many times. The DNA for the CDR3 is TGTGCCAGCTCAGGGGACTCTGGGGCCAACGTCCTGACTTTC. This encodes CASSGDSGANVLTF. The rearrangement links TRBV18 to TRBJ2-6; D is undetermined. This CDR3 comprises 14 residues. The ends were cut back, 5 bases at V and 0 bases at J, with 5 bases in the middle. Germline V gene sequence: CDR1 KGHSH, CDR2 LQKENI.

This clonotype was seen at least ten times. The chain couples TRBV12-3 or TRBV12-4 to TRBJ2-2; weak D call: TRBD2 (5 bases). Trimming removed 8 bases from V and 2 bases from J, with 12 bases in between. This CDR3 comprises 14 residues. The CDR3 here is CASQILGNTGELFF. The CDR3 nucleotides are TGTGCCAGCCAAATACTAGGTAACACCGGGGAGCTGTTTTTT.

This clonotype was picked up many times. The chain combines TRBV7-8 with TRBJ1-1; D is perhaps TRBD1 (5 bases). Germline assignment: CDR1 SGHVS and CDR2 FQNEAQ. V dropped 1 base and J dropped 3 bases, with 15 bases sitting between them. CDR3 size: 16 residues. Here the CDR3 reads CASSLGGHGFDTEAFF. In DNA, the CDR3 is TGTGCCAGCAGCTTAGGAGGACACGGTTTCGACACTGAAGCTTTCTTT.

This clonotype was recorded many times. This chain joins TRBV7-9 and TRBJ2-3; D unclear. The length of the CDR3 is 17 residues. From germline, CDR1 is SEHNR and CDR2 FQNEAQ (reference sequence). The ends were cut back, 4 bases at V and 8 bases at J, with 25 bases in the middle. CDR3 protein: CASSSPNGPTHRGTQYF. The CDR3 DNA follows: TGTGCCAGCAGCTCCCCTAACGGCCCTACTCACAGAGGTACGCAGTATTTT.

This clonotype was counted at least ten times. CDR3 amino acids: CASTKRGYQETQYF. The CDR3 coding sequence is TGTGCCAGCACCAAACGTGGGTACCAAGAGACCCAGTACTTC. J is TRBJ2-5 and V is TRBV6-1; D call uncertain. The germline gives CDR1 MNHNS, CDR2 SASEGT. CDR3 length: 14 amino acids. The V end was cut by 7 bases, the J end by 0 bases, with 12 bases between.

This clonotype was observed a handful of times. Since a much larger clone is just one base distant, this may be a read error. CDR3 residues: CSALTSGGFETQYF. The CDR3 DNA sequence: TGCAGTGCCCTGACTAGCGGGGGTTTTGAGACCCAGTACTTC. This rearrangement joins TRBV20-1 to TRBJ2-5; 12 bases are a match to TRBD2. CDR3 length: 14 residues. V trimming: 6 bases; J trimming: 5 bases; junction bases outside the gene matches: 7. Germline V gene sequence: CDR1 DFQATT, CDR2 SNEGSKA (reference sequence).

Remarks on this clonotype: An end of the junction differs from the germline gene, which may be a read error. The rearrangement links TRBV5-1 to TRBJ2-5, with D perhaps matching TRBD1 (6 bases). This CDR3 region has 14 residues. Germline V lookup: CDR1 SGHRS, CDR2 YFSETQ. CDR3 protein: CASSTGTWEEIQYF. In DNA form, the CDR3 reads TGCGCCAGCAGTACCGGGACATGGGAAGAGATCCAGTACTTC. Full variable domain (remainder filled in from reference TRBV5-1 and TRBJ2-5): KAGVTQTPRYLIKTRGQQVTLSCSPISGHRSVSWYQQTPGQGLQFLFEYFSETQRNKGNFPGRFSGRQFSNSRSEMNVSTLELGDSALYLCASSTGTWEEIQYFGPGTRLLVL.

This clonotype is judged medium-sized. V usage is TRBV6-1 and J usage is TRBJ1-2; TRBD1 aligns across 10 bases. There are 15 residues in the CDR3. Trimming took 3 bases from V and 4 from J; bases not matched to a gene: 5. The germline V gene has CDR1 MNHNS and CDR2 SASEGT. CDR3 DNA sequence: TGTGCCAGCAGTGAGGCGGACAGGGGGACCTATGGCTACACCTTC. Protein product: CASSEADRGTYGYTF.

This clonotype was counted only a few times. With a much larger clone just one base away, this may be a read error. The chain uses TRBV6-2 or TRBV6-3 and TRBJ2-5, with D hard to call. V dropped 8 bases and J dropped 1 base, with 20 bases sitting between them. This CDR3 is built from 16 residues. Germline CDR1 and CDR2: MNHEY and SVGEGT. DNA of the CDR3: TGTGCCAGCCGACCCTCCACGGGCAGGTGCCAAGAGACCCAGTACTTC. It specifies CASRPSTGRCQETQYF.

V and J are TRBV3-1 and TRBJ1-1; D unclear. CDR3 size: 13 residues. Trimming took 2 bases from V and 10 from J, leaving 14 bases between them. Germline-derived CDR1 and CDR2 are LGHDT and YNNKEL (reference sequence). The CDR3 bases are TGTGCCAGCAGCCAAACTACTGTCGCCGGAGCTTTCTTT. Residues: CASSQTTVAGAFF.

This clonotype was recorded at least ten times. This rearrangement joins TRBV6-1 to TRBJ1-3, with unresolved D. Trimming took off 7 bases at V and 0 bases at J, with 10 bases between the two ends. Germline CDR1 reads MNHNS; CDR2 reads SASEGT. The CDR3 is 14 amino acids. Here the CDR3 reads CASIRSNSGNTIYF. The CDR3 bases are TGTGCCAGCATTAGATCCAACTCTGGAAACACCATATATTTT.

The sample holds many counts of this clonotype. The genes are TRBV20-1 and TRBJ2-7; D might be TRBD1 or TRBD2, each matching 5 bases. V was shortened by 2 bases and J by 5 bases, with 22 bases between the two germline ends. Germline lookup yields CDR1 DFQATT and CDR2 SNEGSKA (reference sequence). The CDR3 is made up of 16 amino acids. The CDR3: CSARLPGRYTADEQYF. For the CDR3, the DNA is TGCAGTGCTAGATTACCGGGACGTTATACCGCGGACGAGCAGTACTTC.

Notes on this clonotype: This could be a read error, since a much larger clone is one nucleotide away. This chain links TRBV19 with TRBJ2-2, with D possibly TRBD2 on 6 matching bases. Germline V gene lookup returns CDR1 LNHDA and CDR2 SQIVND (reference sequence). There are 14 residues in the CDR3. CDR3 amino acids: CASSPMGGTVELFF. Here the CDR3 DNA reads TGTGCCAGTAGTCCCATGGGGGGTACCGTGGAGCTGTTTTTT. The full variable domain, its missing parts supplied by reference TRBV19 and TRBJ2-2, is DGGITQSPKYLFRKEGQNVTLSCEQNLNHDAMYWYRQDPGQGLRLIYYSQIVNDFQKGDIAEGYSVSREKKESFPLTVTSAQKNPTAFYLCASSPMGGTVELFFGEGSRLTVL.

This clonotype was counted ten times or more. The DNA of the CDR3 is TGTGCCAGCAGCGATTTGGGTGGAGAGACCCAGTACTTC. Its translation: CASSDLGGETQYF. V is TRBV9 and J is TRBJ2-5, with D unresolved. The CDR3 length is 13 residues. V was trimmed by 3 bases and J by 4 bases, leaving 10 bases between them. CDR1 is SGDLS, CDR2 YYNGEE, per germline.